This T cell receptor beta chain was observed in a study of T cells expressing NK-cell markers. Findings and limits, study-wide: In about six donors, dominant CD3+CD56+NKG2C+ clonotypes ranked among the top 10 CD8+ clonotypes. HCMV specificity was not established for the expanded NKG2C+ T cell clones.

The CDR3 runs 12 residues. In germline, CDR1 is SEHNR, CDR2 FQNEAQ (reference sequence). UMIs accompanied the 5'RACE template switching by which TCR beta cDNA was made. TCRdb re-called the 5' RACE reads and shows each CDR3 protein once, DNA omitted. The listing records approximately 550,000 distinct CDR3 sequences. With respect to this clonotype: As yet, its antigen is unknown.

The sequence was collected from a man aged 18-30 years in good health. The sample taken for sequencing was blood T cells: a sorted CD56 or NKG2C T cell subset, CD4+ or CD8+ T cells, or bulk PBMC T cells (not recorded which). The rearrangement uses TRBV7-9 and TRBJ1-1. CDR3 amino acids: CASTLEGTEAFF.